The text below deals with one T cell receptor beta chain. The authors' processing: Cell counts per sample came from amplifying reference gene primers. The repertoire was sequenced with immunoSEQ multiplex PCR; TCRdb's copy has only in-frame clones and lacks some. V, J and clone size are taken as reported in that table, and D and trimming were inferred from the DNA itself. The sample lists roughly 200,000 clones, approximately 94% occurring once. The Seattle patients, enrolled during active infection, were followed longitudinally. Trimming left V 5 bases short and J 1 base short, with 14 bases between. The CDR3 extends over 15 amino acids. From germline, CDR1 is MNHNY and CDR2 SVGAGI (reference sequence). These data come from a study of blood T cell repertoires in COVID-19. Overall study: The analysed material was cDNA or gDNA that came from T cells, B-cell-depleted T cells, or PBMCs.

The source material was peripheral blood. This chain uses TRBV6-6 with TRBJ1-1; D ambiguous. This receptor was identified in a young man with COVID-19, enrolled during active disease. CDR3 sequence (DNA): TGTGCCAGCAGTGCCTCCGGGTCTGGGAACACTGAAGCTTTCTTT. It is translated as CASSASGSGNTEAFF.